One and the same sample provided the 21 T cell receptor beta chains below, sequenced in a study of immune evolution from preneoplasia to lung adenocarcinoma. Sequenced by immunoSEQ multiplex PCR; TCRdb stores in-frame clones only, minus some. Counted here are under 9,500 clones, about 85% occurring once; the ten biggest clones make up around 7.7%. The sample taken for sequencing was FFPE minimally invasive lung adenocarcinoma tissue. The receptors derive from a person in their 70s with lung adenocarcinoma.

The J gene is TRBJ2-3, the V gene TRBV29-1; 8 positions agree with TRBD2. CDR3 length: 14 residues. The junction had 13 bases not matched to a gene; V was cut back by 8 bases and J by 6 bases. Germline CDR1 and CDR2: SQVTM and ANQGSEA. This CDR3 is CSTRGGEGWDTQYF. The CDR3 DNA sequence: TGCAGCACCCGGGGGGGGGAGGGCTGGGATACGCAGTATTTT.

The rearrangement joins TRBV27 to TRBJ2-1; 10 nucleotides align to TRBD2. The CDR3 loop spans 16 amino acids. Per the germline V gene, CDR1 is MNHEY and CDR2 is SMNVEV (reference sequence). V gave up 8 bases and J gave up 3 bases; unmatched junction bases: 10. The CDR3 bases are TGTGCCAGCGCGTCTCACAGCGGGGGGGGCTACAATGAGCAGTTCTTC. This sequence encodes CASASHSGGGYNEQFF.

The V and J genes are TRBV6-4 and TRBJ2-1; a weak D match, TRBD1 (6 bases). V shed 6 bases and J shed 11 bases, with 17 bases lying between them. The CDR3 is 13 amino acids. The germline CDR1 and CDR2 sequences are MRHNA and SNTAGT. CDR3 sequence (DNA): TGTGCCAGCAGCTCCTCCCGGCAGGGGCAGCAGTTCTTC. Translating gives CASSSSRQGQQFF.

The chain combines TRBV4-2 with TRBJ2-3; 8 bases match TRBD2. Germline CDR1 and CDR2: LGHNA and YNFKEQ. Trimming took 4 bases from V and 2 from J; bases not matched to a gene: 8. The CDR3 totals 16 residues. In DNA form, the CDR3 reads TGTGCCAGCAGCCCAGCTTCTAGCGGGTTCACAGATACGCAGTATTTT. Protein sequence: CASSPASSGFTDTQYF.

The CDR3: CASSSLGTGTGTDTQYF. As DNA, the CDR3 is TGTGCCAGCTCATCACTAGGGACAGGGACAGGCACAGATACGCAGTATTTT. The chain carries TRBV18 and TRBJ2-3, with TRBD1 matching 9 bases. Germline loops: CDR1 KGHSH, CDR2 LQKENI. The V and J ends lost 5 bases and 1 base, in that order; junction bases with no gene match: 10. This CDR3 comprises 17 residues.

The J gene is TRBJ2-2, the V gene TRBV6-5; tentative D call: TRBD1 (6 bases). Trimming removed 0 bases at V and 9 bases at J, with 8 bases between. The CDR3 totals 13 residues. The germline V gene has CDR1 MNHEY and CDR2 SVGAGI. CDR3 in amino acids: CASSYSGAWELFF. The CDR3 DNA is TGTGCCAGCAGTTACTCGGGGGCATGGGAGCTGTTTTTT.

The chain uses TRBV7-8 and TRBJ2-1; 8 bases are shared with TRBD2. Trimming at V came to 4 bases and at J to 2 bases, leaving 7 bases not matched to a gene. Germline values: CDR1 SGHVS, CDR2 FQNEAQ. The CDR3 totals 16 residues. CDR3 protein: CASSSLAGGAYNEQFF. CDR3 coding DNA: TGTGCCAGCAGCTCCCTAGCGGGCGGAGCCTACAATGAGCAGTTCTTC.

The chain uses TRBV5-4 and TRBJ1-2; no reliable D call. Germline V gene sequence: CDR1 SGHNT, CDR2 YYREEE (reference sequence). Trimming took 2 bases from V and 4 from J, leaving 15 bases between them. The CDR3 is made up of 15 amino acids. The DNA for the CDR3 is TGTGCCAGCAGCTTCGGCCAGGCCAAGGGCTATGGCTACACCTTC. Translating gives CASSFGQAKGYGYTF.

The CDR3 bases are TGTGCCAGCAGCCCGGACGGACTAGCCAGCGGTGAGCAGTTCTTC. It codes for CASSPDGLASGEQFF. This chain connects TRBV7-2 to TRBJ2-1, with 8 bases identical to TRBD2. This CDR3 is built from 15 residues. Germline CDR1 and CDR2: SGHTA and FQGNSA. V shed 5 bases and J 9 bases; nucleotides not matched to a gene: 12.

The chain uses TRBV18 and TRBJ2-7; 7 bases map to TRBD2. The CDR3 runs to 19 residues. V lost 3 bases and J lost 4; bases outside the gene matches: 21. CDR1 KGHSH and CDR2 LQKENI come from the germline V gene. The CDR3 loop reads CASSPRIPQLATGGYEQYF. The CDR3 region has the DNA TGTGCCAGCTCACCTCGGATTCCCCAACTAGCCACCGGGGGGTACGAGCAGTACTTC. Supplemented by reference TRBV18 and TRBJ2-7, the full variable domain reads NAGVMQNPRHLVRRRGQEARLRCSPMKGHSHVYWYRQLPEEGLKFMVYLQKENIIDESGMPKERFSAEFPKEGPSILRIQQVVRGDSAAYFCASSPRIPQLATGGYEQYFGPGTRLTVT.

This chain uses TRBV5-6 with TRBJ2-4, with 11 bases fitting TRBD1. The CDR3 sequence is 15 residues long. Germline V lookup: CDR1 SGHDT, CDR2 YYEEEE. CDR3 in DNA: TGTGCAAGCTTGTTAACCGGGACAGGGGGGAGCATTCAGTACTTC. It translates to CASLLTGTGGSIQYF.

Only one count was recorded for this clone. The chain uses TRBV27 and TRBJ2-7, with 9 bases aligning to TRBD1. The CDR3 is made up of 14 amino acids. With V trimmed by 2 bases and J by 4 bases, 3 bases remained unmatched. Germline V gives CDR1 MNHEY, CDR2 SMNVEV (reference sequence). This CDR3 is CASSLEQGAYEQYF. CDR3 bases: TGTGCCAGCAGTTTAGAACAGGGGGCTTACGAGCAGTACTTC.

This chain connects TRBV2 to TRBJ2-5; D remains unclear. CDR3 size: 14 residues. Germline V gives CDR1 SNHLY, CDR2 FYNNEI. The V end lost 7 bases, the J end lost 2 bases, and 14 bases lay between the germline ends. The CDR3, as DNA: TGTGCCAGCATTTTTACTCGCCAACAAGAGACCCAGTACTTC. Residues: CASIFTRQQETQYF.

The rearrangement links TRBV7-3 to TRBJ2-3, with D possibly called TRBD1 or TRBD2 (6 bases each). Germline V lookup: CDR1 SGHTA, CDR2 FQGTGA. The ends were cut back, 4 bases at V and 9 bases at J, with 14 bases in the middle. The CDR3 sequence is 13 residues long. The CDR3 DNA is TGTGCCAGCAGCTATCGCGGGACACCGACGCAGTATTTT. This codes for CASSYRGTPTQYF. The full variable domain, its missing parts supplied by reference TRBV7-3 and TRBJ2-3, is GAGVSQTPSNKVTEKGKYVELRCDPISGHTALYWYRQSLGQGPEFLIYFQGTGAADDSGLPNDRFFAVRPEGSVSTLKIQRTERGDSAVYLCASSYRGTPTQYFGPGTRLTVL.

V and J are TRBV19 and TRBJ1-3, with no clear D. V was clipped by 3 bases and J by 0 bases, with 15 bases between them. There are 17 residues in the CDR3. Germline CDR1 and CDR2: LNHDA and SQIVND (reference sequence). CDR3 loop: CASSIISARASGNTIYF. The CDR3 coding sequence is TGTGCCAGTAGTATCATATCCGCGAGGGCCTCTGGAAACACCATATATTTT.

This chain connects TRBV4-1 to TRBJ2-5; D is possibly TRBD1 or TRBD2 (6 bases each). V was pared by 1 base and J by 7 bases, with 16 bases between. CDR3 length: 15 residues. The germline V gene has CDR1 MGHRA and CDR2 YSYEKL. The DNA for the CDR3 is TGCGCCAGCAGCCAAGCGGGGGCAGAGTACGGGACCCAGTACTTC. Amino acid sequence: CASSQAGAEYGTQYF.

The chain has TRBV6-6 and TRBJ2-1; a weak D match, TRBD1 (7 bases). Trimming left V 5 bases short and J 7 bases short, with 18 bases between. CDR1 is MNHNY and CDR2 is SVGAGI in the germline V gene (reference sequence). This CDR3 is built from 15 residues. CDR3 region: CASSLQGGALNEQFF. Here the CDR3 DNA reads TGTGCCAGCAGTCTTCAGGGGGGAGCTTTAAATGAGCAGTTCTTC.

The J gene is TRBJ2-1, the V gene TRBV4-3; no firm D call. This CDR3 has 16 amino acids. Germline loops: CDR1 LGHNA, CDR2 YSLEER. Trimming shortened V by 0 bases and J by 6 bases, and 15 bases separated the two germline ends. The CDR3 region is CASSQDRVRPSNEQFF. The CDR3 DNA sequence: TGCGCCAGCAGCCAAGATCGGGTCCGTCCCTCCAATGAGCAGTTCTTC.

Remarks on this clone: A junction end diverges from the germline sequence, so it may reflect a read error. The chain's CDR3 is CASSYTREYGQYF. DNA for the CDR3: TGTGCCAGCAGTTATACTAGAGAGTACGGGCAGTACTTC. This chain links TRBV28 with TRBJ2-7; possible D gene TRBD2, 5 bases. Germline V lookup: CDR1 MDHEN, CDR2 SYDVKM. The CDR3 length is 13 residues.

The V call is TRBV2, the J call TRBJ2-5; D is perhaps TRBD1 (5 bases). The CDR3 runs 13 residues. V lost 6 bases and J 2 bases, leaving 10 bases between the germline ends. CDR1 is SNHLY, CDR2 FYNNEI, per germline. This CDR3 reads CASRHDSQETQYF. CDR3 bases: TGTGCCAGCAGACATGACAGTCAAGAGACCCAGTACTTC.

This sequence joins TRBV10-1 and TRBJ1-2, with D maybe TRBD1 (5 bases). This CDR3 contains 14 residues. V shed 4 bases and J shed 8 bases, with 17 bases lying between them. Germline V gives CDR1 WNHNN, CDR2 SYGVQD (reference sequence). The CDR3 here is CASSVSGQAVGYTF. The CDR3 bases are TGCGCCAGCAGTGTATCAGGGCAGGCCGTGGGCTACACCTTC.